This T cell receptor (beta chain) is from a study of CD8+ T cells in alopecia areata. Overall study findings and caveats: Having one nonresponder leaves uncertain how baseline CD8+ expansion relates to response.

Per germline, CDR1 KGHSH and CDR2 LQKENI. The CDR3 has 13 residues. V was trimmed by 3 bases and J by 11 bases, leaving 14 bases between them. With respect to this clone: Its specificity is not known.

Indicated treatment: oral pan-JAK inhibitor, 5-10 mg twice daily. Reverse transcribed after extraction, RNA yielded cDNA as the sequencing template. The repertoire was sequenced with immunoSEQ multiplex PCR; TCRdb's copy has only in-frame clones and lacks some. Of approximately 300,000 clones in the sample, nearly 60% were seen once. The sequences come from CD4+ T cells sorted from blood, collected at week 24, from a patient treated with tofacitinib. The sequence came from a human donor with alopecia areata. This rearrangement joins TRBV18 to TRBJ1-5, with D possibly being TRBD1 (6 bases). The CDR3 nucleotides are TGTGCCAGCTCACCGATCCAGGGGAGAGCCCAGCATTTT. Encoded protein: CASSPIQGRAQHF.